The source of this T cell receptor beta chain is a study of shared clonotypes between healthy human individuals. In the case of this clone: Antigen: not known.

Regarding the study as a whole: Depth was large, yet rarefaction showed that sorted-subset sequencing was incomplete. Across subsets, estimated richness was generally greater for naive than for memory populations. Clonotype sharing among donors was thought likely to change with sequencing depth.

Produced via immunoSEQ multiplex PCR; TCRdb's table is partial and in-frame only. The data hold 700,000 to 950,000 clones, with roughly 96% observed a single time. The naive CD8 subset, CD45RO-negative cells positively selected for CCR7, excluded terminally differentiated effector memory CD45RA+ cells. Adult donors, all healthy and HIV-negative, had no recent acute infections or vaccinations. There are 11 residues in the CDR3. Trimming removed 7 bases at V and 6 bases at J, with 10 bases between. The germline CDR1 and CDR2 sequences are SGDLS and YYNGEE. This chain joins TRBV9 and TRBJ1-2, with D unclear. Material: naive CD8+ T cells sorted from blood. The receptor was derived from a man aged 25 to 45 in good health. CDR3 sequence: CASATWDGYTF. In nucleotides, the CDR3 is TGTGCCAGCGCCACATGGGATGGCTACACCTTC. The full variable domain, completed using reference TRBV9 and TRBJ1-2, is DSGVTQTPKHLITATGQRVTLRCSPRSGDLSVYWYQQSLDQGLQFLIQYYNGEERAKGNILERFSAQQFPDLHSELNLSSLELGDSALYFCASATWDGYTFGSGTRLTVV.